The subject of this entry is one T cell receptor beta chain. The data belong to a study of control samples from healthy donors and cancer patients. The CDR3 spans 16 residues. V lost 4 bases and J lost 2, with 14 bases in between. Germline V gene lookup returns CDR1 SEHNR and CDR2 FQNEAQ (reference sequence). TCRdb keeps only in-frame clones here, not all; method: immunoSEQ multiplex PCR. The sample carries 170,000 or so clones, around 96% recorded once. This chain connects TRBV7-9 to TRBJ1-4, with D possibly matching TRBD1 (6 bases). What was sequenced was blood. This receptor was taken from a woman between 40 and 50 years old in good health. The CDR3 region has the DNA TGTGCCAGCAGCTCTAGACAGGAGGGTACTAATGAAAAACTGTTTTTT. Translating it yields CASSSRQEGTNEKLFF.